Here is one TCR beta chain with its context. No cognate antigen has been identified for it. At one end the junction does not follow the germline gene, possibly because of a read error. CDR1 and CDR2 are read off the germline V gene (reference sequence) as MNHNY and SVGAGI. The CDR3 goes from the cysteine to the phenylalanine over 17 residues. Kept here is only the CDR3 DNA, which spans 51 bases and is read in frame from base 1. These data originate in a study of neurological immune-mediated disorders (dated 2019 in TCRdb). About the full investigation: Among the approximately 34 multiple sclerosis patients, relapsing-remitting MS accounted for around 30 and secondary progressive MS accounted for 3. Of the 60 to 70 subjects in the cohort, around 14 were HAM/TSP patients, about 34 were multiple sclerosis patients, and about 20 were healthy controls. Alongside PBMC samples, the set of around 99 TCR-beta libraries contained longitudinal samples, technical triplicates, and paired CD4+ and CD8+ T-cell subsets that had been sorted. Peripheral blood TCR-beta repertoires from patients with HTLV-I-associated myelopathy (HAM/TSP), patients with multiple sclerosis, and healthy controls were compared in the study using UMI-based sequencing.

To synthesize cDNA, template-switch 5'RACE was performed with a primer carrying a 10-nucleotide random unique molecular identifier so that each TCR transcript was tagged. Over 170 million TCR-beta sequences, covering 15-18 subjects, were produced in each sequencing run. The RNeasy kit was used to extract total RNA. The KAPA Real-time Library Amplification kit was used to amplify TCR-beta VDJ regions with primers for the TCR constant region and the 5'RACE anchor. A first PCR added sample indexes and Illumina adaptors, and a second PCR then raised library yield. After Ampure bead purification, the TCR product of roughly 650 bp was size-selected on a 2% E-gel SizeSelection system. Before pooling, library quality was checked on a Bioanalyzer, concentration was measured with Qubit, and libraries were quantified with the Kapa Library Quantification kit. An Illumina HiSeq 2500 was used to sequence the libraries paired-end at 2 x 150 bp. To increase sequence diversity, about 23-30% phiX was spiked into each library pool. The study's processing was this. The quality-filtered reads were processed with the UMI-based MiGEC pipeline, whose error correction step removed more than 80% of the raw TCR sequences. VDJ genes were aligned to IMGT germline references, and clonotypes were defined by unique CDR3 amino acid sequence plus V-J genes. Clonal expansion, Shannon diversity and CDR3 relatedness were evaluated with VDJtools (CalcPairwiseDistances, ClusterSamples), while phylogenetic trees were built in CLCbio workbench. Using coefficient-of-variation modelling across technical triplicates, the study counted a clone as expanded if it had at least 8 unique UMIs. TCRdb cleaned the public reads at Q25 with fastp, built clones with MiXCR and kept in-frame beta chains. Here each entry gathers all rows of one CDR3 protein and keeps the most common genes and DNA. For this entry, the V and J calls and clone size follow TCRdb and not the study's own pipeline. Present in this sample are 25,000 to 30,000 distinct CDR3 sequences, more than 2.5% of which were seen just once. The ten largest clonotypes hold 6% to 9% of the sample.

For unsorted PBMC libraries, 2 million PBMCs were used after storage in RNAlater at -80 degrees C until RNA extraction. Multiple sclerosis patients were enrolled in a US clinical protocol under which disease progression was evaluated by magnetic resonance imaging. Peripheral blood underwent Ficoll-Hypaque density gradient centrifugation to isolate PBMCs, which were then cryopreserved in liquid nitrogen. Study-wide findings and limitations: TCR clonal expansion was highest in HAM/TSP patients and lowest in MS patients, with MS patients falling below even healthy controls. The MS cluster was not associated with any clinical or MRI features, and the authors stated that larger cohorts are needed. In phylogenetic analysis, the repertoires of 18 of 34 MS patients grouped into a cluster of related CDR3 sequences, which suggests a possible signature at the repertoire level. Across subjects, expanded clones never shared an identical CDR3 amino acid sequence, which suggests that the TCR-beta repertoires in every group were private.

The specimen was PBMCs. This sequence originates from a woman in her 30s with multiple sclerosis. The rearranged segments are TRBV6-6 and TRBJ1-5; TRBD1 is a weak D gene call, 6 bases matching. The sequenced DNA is TGTGCCAGCAGTTACCTTCGGACAGCCCGGGGCAATCAGCCCCAGAATTTT. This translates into CASSYLRTARGNQPQNF.